Following are 7 T cell receptor beta chains from one sample sequenced in a study of blood T cells in healthy people across ages (dated by TCRdb to the mid-2010s). The library came from 5' RACE. Sequencing was performed on an Illumina HiSeq 2500. A second roughly 7 to 12 cycle PCR used a sample-barcoded 5' primer and a J-beta primer mix. Starting from the raw public reads, TCRdb applied fastp trimming at Q25, assembled clones with MiXCR and retained in-frame beta chains. Every CDR3 protein is listed once, alongside the most common genes and DNA of its rows. The sample table holds around 900,000 distinct CDR3 sequences, of which around 54% were seen once. The top ten constitute roughly a fifth of the sample. The sequenced sample was blood. Source of these receptors: a woman aged 55-75 years in good health.

As for this clonotype: An end of the junction does not agree with germline; a read error may underlie this. The chain is built from TRBV24-1 and TRBJ1-2; D remains unclear. The CDR3 covers 13 residues. CDR1 is KGHDR, CDR2 SFDVKD, per germline. CDR3 DNA sequence: TGTGCCACCGGTGAATACAGAGACTATGGCTACACCTTC. The encoded protein is CATGEYRDYGYTF.

This clonotype was recorded once. The J gene is TRBJ2-1, the V gene TRBV5-1; the D gene is possibly TRBD1 (6 bases). The ends were cut back, 1 base at V and 7 bases at J, with 18 bases in the middle. CDR1 is SGHRS and CDR2 is YFSETQ in the germline V gene. The CDR3 has 16 residues. The CDR3 bases are TGCGCCAGCAGCTTGTTAGGGGGAGCTTGGGAAAATGAGCAGTTCTTC. It is translated as CASSLLGGAWENEQFF.

This clonotype was counted between two and nine times. The CDR3 is CASSQDRGTGPRETQYF. The CDR3 DNA reads as TGCGCCAGCAGCCAAGACCGCGGGACAGGGCCGCGGGAGACCCAGTACTTC. The V and J genes are TRBV4-1 and TRBJ2-5, with 9 bases that match TRBD1. Germline V lookup: CDR1 MGHRA, CDR2 YSYEKL. The CDR3 extends over 17 amino acids. V lost 0 bases to trimming and J lost 5 bases; unmatched junction nucleotides: 10.

The rearrangement uses TRBV7-2 and TRBJ2-7; D not resolved. Between the trimmed V and J ends, which lost 3 bases and 3 bases, there was a span of 9 bases. The CDR3 loop spans 13 amino acids. Germline-derived CDR1 and CDR2 are SGHTA and FQGNSA. In DNA form, the CDR3 reads TGTGCCAGCAGCTTGACCATCGGCTACGAGCAGTACTTC. Its protein product is CASSLTIGYEQYF.

This clonotype was counted once. The chain uses TRBV7-2 and TRBJ2-2; 7 bases match TRBD2. Germline trimming cut 6 bases from V and 2 bases from J; bases unmatched to any gene: 6. CDR1 and CDR2 (germline): SGHTA, FQGNSA. The CDR3 extends over 15 amino acids. CDR3 nucleotides: TGTGCCAGCAGATACCAGCGGGACAACACCGGGGAGCTGTTTTTT. This codes for CASRYQRDNTGELFF.

This clonotype was counted a few times. This sequence joins TRBV3-1 and TRBJ2-5, with 7 nucleotides matching TRBD2. Germline lookup yields CDR1 LGHDT and CDR2 YNNKEL (reference sequence). The trim removed 0 bases at V and 5 bases at J, leaving 6 bases unmatched. The CDR3 loop spans 15 amino acids. CDR3: CASSQDPGGSETQYF. The CDR3 region has the DNA TGTGCCAGCAGCCAAGACCCGGGAGGAAGTGAGACCCAGTACTTC.

This chain uses TRBV5-4 with TRBJ2-5, with D perhaps assigned TRBD1 or TRBD2 (6 bases each). Germline V CDR1 and CDR2: SGHNT, YYREEE (reference sequence). The CDR3 length is 14 residues. The ends were cut back, 4 bases at V and 11 bases at J, with 21 bases in the middle. The CDR3 reads CASSGRLGDNEQYF. The CDR3, as DNA: TGTGCCAGCAGCGGGCGACTAGGGGACAATGAGCAGTACTTC.